The 30 T cell receptor beta chains below come from one sample, sequenced in a study of molecular identifiers for immune sequencing clone quantification. TCRdb re-called the PCR reads through MiXCR, storing one row per CDR3 protein. The data contain 400,000 to 600,000 distinct CDR3 sequences, 20% to 25% of them singletons. The sequenced sample was naive CD8+ T cells from blood, with Jurkat cell RNA spiked in. Subset of the sample: FACS-sorted CD8+CD4-CCR7+CD45RA+ naive T cells. The origin of the receptors is a human donor in good health. Some libraries in this study had Jurkat cell RNA spiked in.

With respect to this clonotype: Relative to the germline gene, one junction end is altered; a read error may explain this. This sequence joins TRBV2 and TRBJ2-2; 9 bases map to TRBD2. The CDR3 consists of 15 residues. Looked up from germline, CDR1 is SNHLY and CDR2 is FYNNEI. The CDR3 here is CASGISGSNTRELFF. The CDR3 DNA reads TGTGCCAGCGGTATTAGCGGGAGCAACACCCGGGAGCTGTTTTTT.

This clonotype was counted many times. The CDR3: CASTSPVAYNEQFF. CDR3 bases: TGTGCCAGCACCTCGCCCGTTGCCTACAATGAGCAGTTCTTC. V is TRBV27 and J is TRBJ2-1; D is unclear. Trimming took 7 bases from V and 2 from J, leaving 12 bases between them. This CDR3 spans 14 amino acids. Germline CDR1 is MNHEY and CDR2 is SMNVEV (reference sequence).

In this sample, this clonotype turned up many times. This chain joins TRBV14 and TRBJ2-5; the D is unclear. The CDR3 is 16 residues long. The germline gives CDR1 SGHDN, CDR2 FVKESK. Deletions cut 4 bases from V and 2 bases from J, with 17 bases between. The CDR3 is CASSRKGPGSQETQYF. In nucleotides, the CDR3 is TGTGCCAGCAGCCGGAAAGGTCCAGGTTCACAAGAGACCCAGTACTTC.

Ten or more counts support this clonotype. The chain employs TRBV24-1 and TRBJ1-5; perhaps TRBD1 as D (6 bases). The ends were cut back, 3 bases at V and 3 bases at J, with 14 bases in the middle. The CDR3 contains 16 residues. Germline CDR1 and CDR2: KGHDR and SFDVKD. The CDR3, as DNA: TGTGCCACCAGTGATACCACAGGGACGACCAATCAGCCCCAGCATTTT. As protein: CATSDTTGTTNQPQHF.

This chain links TRBV9 with TRBJ2-3; D is uncertain. Deletions cut 3 bases from V and 6 bases from J, with 23 bases between. This CDR3 spans 17 amino acids. CDR1 is SGDLS and CDR2 is YYNGEE in the germline V gene. This CDR3 reads CASSEPISNPAKDTQYF. CDR3 nucleotide sequence: TGTGCCAGCAGCGAGCCAATTAGCAATCCGGCGAAGGATACGCAGTATTTT.

This clonotype was seen a few times. This sequence joins TRBV7-9 and TRBJ2-5; unclear D gene. The germline V gene encodes CDR1 SEHNR and CDR2 FQNEAQ (reference sequence). Trimming removed 2 bases at V and 0 bases at J, with 10 bases between. The CDR3 has 15 amino acids. CDR3 residues: CASSLTSWDQETQYF. DNA for the CDR3: TGTGCCAGCAGCTTAACCAGTTGGGACCAAGAGACCCAGTACTTC.

The chain joins TRBV7-9 to TRBJ2-2; the match to TRBD1 covers 9 bases. The CDR3 contains 15 residues. V lost 5 bases and J lost 2; bases outside the gene matches: 3. The germline V gene has CDR1 SEHNR and CDR2 FQNEAQ (reference sequence). Here the CDR3 DNA reads TGTGCCAGCAGCAAGGGACAGGGAAACACCGGGGAGCTGTTTTTT. This codes for CASSKGQGNTGELFF.

This clonotype has a count of ten or more. V and J are TRBV15 and TRBJ1-5; no clear D. Germline V lookup: CDR1 LNHNV, CDR2 YYDKDF (reference sequence). The CDR3 sequence is 18 residues long. Trimming pared 0 bases from V and 1 base from J, leaving 16 bases between. As DNA, the CDR3 is TGTGCCACCAGCAGAGAGCGGGTTGGGCGGTTAAGCAATCAGCCCCAGCATTTT. Translated, it gives CATSRERVGRLSNQPQHF. Complete variable domain (other parts from reference TRBV15 and TRBJ1-5): DAMVIQNPRYQVTQFGKPVTLSCSQTLNHNVMYWYQQKSSQAPKLLFHYYDKDFNNEADTPDNFQSRRPNTSFCFLDIRSPGLGDTAMYLCATSRERVGRLSNQPQHFGDGTRLSIL.

A few counts support this clonotype. The chain recombines TRBV4-3 with TRBJ2-7; the D gene could be TRBD1 or TRBD2 (5 bases each). The CDR3 consists of 14 residues. Germline lookup yields CDR1 LGHNA and CDR2 YSLEER. V was pared by 4 bases and J by 5 bases, with 15 bases between. CDR3 DNA sequence: TGCGCCAGCAGCCTGGGGGACGGGAAGAACGAGCAGTACTTC. Its translation is CASSLGDGKNEQYF.

This clonotype was recorded a few times. The V gene is TRBV27, the J gene TRBJ2-7, with TRBD1 as a possible D gene (5 bases). With 1 base removed from V and 6 bases from J, the gap between germline ends came to 10 bases. Germline V CDR1 and CDR2: MNHEY, SMNVEV (reference sequence). This CDR3 contains 13 residues. The CDR3 region has the DNA TGTGCCAGCAGTTTATACGCAGGGCTCGAGCAGTACTTC. Its translation is CASSLYAGLEQYF.

A remark on this clonotype: The germline gene is not matched at one end of the junction; a read error may be the cause. The V gene is TRBV27, the J gene TRBJ2-7; 8 bases are a match to TRBD2. Per the germline V gene, CDR1 is MNHEY and CDR2 is SMNVEV (reference sequence). The CDR3 runs 13 residues. CDR3 sequence reads: CAGSLAGLGEQYF. Written as DNA, the CDR3 is TGTGCCGGCAGTTTAGCGGGATTGGGCGAGCAGTACTTC.

This clonotype was found a few times. V usage is TRBV7-9 and J usage is TRBJ2-7; perhaps D is TRBD1 or TRBD2 (6 bases each). There are 14 residues in the CDR3. V lost 4 bases, J lost 5 bases, and 15 bases lay in between. CDR1 is SEHNR and CDR2 is FQNEAQ in the germline V gene (reference sequence). CDR3 residues: CASSSEGGLNEQYF. Written as DNA, the CDR3 is TGTGCCAGCAGCTCCGAAGGGGGGCTAAACGAGCAGTACTTC. The variable domain in full, completed from reference TRBV7-9 and TRBJ2-7, reads DTGVSQNPRHKITKRGQNVTFRCDPISEHNRLYWYRQTLGQGPEFLTYFQNEAQLEKSRLLSDRFSAERPKGSFSTLEIQRTEQGDSAMYLCASSSEGGLNEQYFGPGTRLTVT.

This clonotype has just one count. Being one base from a much bigger clone, this may be a read error. The chain is built from TRBV12-3 or TRBV12-4 and TRBJ1-5, with D possibly TRBD1 on 5 matching bases. The CDR3 extends over 17 amino acids. CDR3 protein: CACSFGLRGIRNQPQHF. In nucleotides, the CDR3 is TGTGCCTGCAGTTTCGGGTTGAGGGGAATCCGCAATCAGCCCCAGCATTTT.

This clonotype was counted only a few times. The chain carries TRBV19 and TRBJ2-7; TRBD1 matches at 7 bases. The J segment lost 5 bases and the V segment lost 6 bases, leaving 10 bases of the junction unmatched. CDR1 is LNHDA, CDR2 SQIVND, per germline (reference sequence). The CDR3 spans 14 residues. This CDR3 reads CASSPGQYPHEQYF. The DNA for the CDR3 is TGTGCCAGTAGCCCGGGACAGTATCCCCACGAGCAGTACTTC.

This clonotype was observed many times. The junction departs from the called germline gene at one end, perhaps through a read error. The chain uses TRBV5-1 and TRBJ2-7, with 10 bases identical to TRBD2. Germline V gene lookup returns CDR1 SGHRS and CDR2 YFSETQ. The CDR3 loop spans 14 amino acids. This CDR3 is CASSLAGGVYEQYF. The CDR3 DNA is TGTGCCAGCAGTTTAGCGGGAGGTGTTTACGAGCAGTACTTC.

As concerns this clonotype: The junction differs from germline at one of its ends, possibly a read error. V is TRBV30 and J is TRBJ1-2, with 7 bases that match TRBD1. Germline CDR1 is GTSNPN and CDR2 is SVGIG (reference sequence). The CDR3 has 12 residues. CDR3 in DNA: TGTGCCTGGAGTTTCACAGGGGACGGCTACGCCTTC. Translation: CAWSFTGDGYAF.

V gene TRBV19 combines with J gene TRBJ2-4; 7 nucleotides match TRBD1. This CDR3 comprises 21 residues. V shed 9 bases and J 2 bases; nucleotides not matched to a gene: 28. The germline V gene has CDR1 LNHDA and CDR2 SQIVND (reference sequence). As DNA, the CDR3 is TGTGCCAGCACACTTGTCTGGGGCTCCGTCTGGGCAGGGGGTTCCAAAAACATTCAGTACTTC. This codes for CASTLVWGSVWAGGSKNIQYF. The full variable domain, rest sourced from reference TRBV19 and TRBJ2-4, is DGGITQSPKYLFRKEGQNVTLSCEQNLNHDAMYWYRQDPGQGLRLIYYSQIVNDFQKGDIAEGYSVSREKKESFPLTVTSAQKNPTAFYLCASTLVWGSVWAGGSKNIQYFGAGTRLSVL.

This clonotype has a count of ten or more. The chain uses TRBV7-9 and TRBJ1-3, with 7 nucleotides matching TRBD1. Germline CDR1 SEHNR, CDR2 FQNEAQ (reference sequence). The CDR3 consists of 19 residues. After removal of 5 bases from V and 0 bases from J, the junction contained 16 bases not matched to a gene. The DNA of the CDR3 is TGTGCCAGCAGCCAGCAGGCGGGGAGGACAGGATTCTCTGGAAACACCATATATTTT. Translating gives CASSQQAGRTGFSGNTIYF.

With respect to this clonotype: This may stem from a read error, because a much larger clone lies one nucleotide away. Here the CDR3 DNA reads TGCGCCAGCAGCTTCCTGGGACTAACGGGCTACGAGCAGTACTTC. Amino acids: CASSFLGLTGYEQYF. The genes are TRBV5-1 and TRBJ2-7; 7 nucleotides line up with TRBD2. With V trimmed by 2 bases and J by 3 bases, 8 bases remained unmatched. This CDR3 contains 15 residues. Germline V lookup: CDR1 SGHRS, CDR2 YFSETQ.

This clonotype was found many times. The J gene is TRBJ2-3, the V gene TRBV4-3, with TRBD2 identical over 11 bases. CDR3 length: 19 residues. The J segment lost 2 bases and the V segment lost 4 bases, leaving 14 bases of the junction unmatched. Germline assignment: CDR1 LGHNA and CDR2 YSLEER. CDR3 loop: CASSPSVFGTSGPTDTQYF. The CDR3 bases are TGCGCCAGCAGCCCAAGTGTGTTTGGGACTAGCGGTCCCACAGATACGCAGTATTTT.

This clonotype was counted many times. The chain carries TRBV14 and TRBJ2-3; D is unclear. With 1 base removed from V and 2 bases from J, the gap between germline ends came to 4 bases. CDR1 SGHDN and CDR2 FVKESK come from the germline V gene. The CDR3 contains 13 residues. The CDR3 spells CASSQGVTDTQYF. In DNA, the CDR3 is TGTGCCAGCAGCCAAGGTGTCACAGATACGCAGTATTTT.

In its sample, this clonotype was seen many times. The rearrangement links TRBV5-1 to TRBJ1-1; TRBD1 might be the D (5 bases). Germline V CDR1 and CDR2: SGHRS, YFSETQ. The CDR3 sequence is 14 residues long. V dropped 2 bases and J dropped 1 base, with 9 bases sitting between them. The CDR3 nucleotides read TGCGCCAGCAGCTTTGGACATACGAACACTGAAGCTTTCTTT. This codes for CASSFGHTNTEAFF. The full variable domain, in which reference TRBV5-1 and TRBJ1-1 provide the parts outside the CDR3, is KAGVTQTPRYLIKTRGQQVTLSCSPISGHRSVSWYQQTPGQGLQFLFEYFSETQRNKGNFPGRFSGRQFSNSRSEMNVSTLELGDSALYLCASSFGHTNTEAFFGQGTRLTVV.

CDR3 nucleotides: TGTGCCAGCAGGTCCGGACAGGATGAGAGCACAGATACGCAGTATTTT. It yields the protein CASRSGQDESTDTQYF. V is TRBV14 and J is TRBJ2-3; 7 bases map to TRBD1. The germline CDR1 and CDR2 sequences are SGHDN and FVKESK. The CDR3 runs 16 residues. V trimming: 6 bases; J trimming: 0 bases; junction bases outside the gene matches: 9.

The chain recombines TRBV30 with TRBJ2-5, with D perhaps matching TRBD1 (6 bases). The CDR3 is 15 amino acids. The germline gives CDR1 GTSNPN, CDR2 SVGIG (reference sequence). V lost 0 bases, J lost 1 base, and 12 bases lay in between. The CDR3 sequence is CAWSVPPDSQETQYF. The CDR3 DNA follows: TGTGCCTGGAGTGTACCCCCGGACAGCCAAGAGACCCAGTACTTC.

In its sample, this clonotype was seen many times. This chain connects TRBV7-3 to TRBJ2-7, with D perhaps matching TRBD2 (5 bases). Germline loops: CDR1 SGHTA, CDR2 FQGTGA. The ends were cut back, 6 bases at V and 3 bases at J, with 15 bases in the middle. There are 14 residues in the CDR3. CDR3 in amino acids: CASSPSGGDYEQYF. CDR3 coding DNA: TGTGCCAGCAGTCCCTCTGGAGGAGACTACGAGCAGTACTTC.

This chain joins TRBV19 and TRBJ2-1, with D tentatively TRBD1 (5 bases). This CDR3 comprises 12 residues. The germline CDR1 and CDR2 sequences are LNHDA and SQIVND (reference sequence). Between the trimmed V and J ends, which lost 3 bases and 8 bases, there was a span of 8 bases. CDR3 sequence: CASSMKGYEQFF. The CDR3 DNA is TGTGCCAGTAGTATGAAGGGGTATGAGCAGTTCTTC.

On this clonotype: One base away lies a much larger clone, so this may be a sequencing read error. The chain combines TRBV7-9 with TRBJ2-3, with 8 bases aligning to TRBD2. In germline, CDR1 is SEHNR, CDR2 FQNEAQ (reference sequence). The CDR3 has 16 amino acids. V lost 5 bases, J lost 4 bases, and 11 bases stayed unmatched. CDR3 sequence reads: CASSTGASGYADTQYF. As DNA, the CDR3 is TGTGCCAGCAGCACTGGGGCTAGCGGGTACGCAGATACGCAGTATTTT.

The chain carries TRBV6-2 or TRBV6-3 and TRBJ2-3, with D perhaps TRBD2 (6 bases). Trimming left V 2 bases short and J 2 bases short, with 14 bases between. Looked up from germline, CDR1 is MNHEY and CDR2 is SVGEGT. The CDR3 totals 16 residues. CDR3 in amino acids: CASSYRVAVHTDTQYF. The CDR3 nucleotides read TGTGCCAGCAGTTACCGAGTAGCGGTGCACACAGATACGCAGTATTTT.

As regards this clonotype: Being one base from a much bigger clone, this may be a read error. The conserved phenylalanine or tryptophan is not found at the CDR3 terminus, so this likely reflects a read error. The V and J genes are TRBV4-3 and TRBJ2-7; perhaps D is TRBD1 or TRBD2 (5 bases each). CDR1 is LGHNA, CDR2 YSLEER, per germline. Trimming took 0 bases from V and 3 from J, leaving 9 bases between them. This CDR3 region has 14 residues. The CDR3, as DNA: TGCGCCAGCAGCCAAGATAGAGGGGTCTACGAGCAGTACCTC. It yields the protein CASSQDRGVYEQYL.

This clonotype showed up many times. This chain joins TRBV30 and TRBJ2-3, with 12 bases that match TRBD2. Germline values: CDR1 GTSNPN, CDR2 SVGIG (reference sequence). V dropped 2 bases and J dropped 6; count of bases not matched to a gene: 3. This CDR3 spans 14 amino acids. This chain's CDR3 is CAWSWTSGMDTQYF. The CDR3 DNA reads as TGTGCCTGGAGTTGGACTAGCGGGATGGATACGCAGTATTTT.